The rows below give T cell receptor beta chains drawn from one sample of a study of OX40 agonist ivuxolimab in advanced cancers. TCRdb's table, derived via immunoSEQ multiplex PCR, lists solely in-frame clones and lacks some. The sample records tens of thousands of clones, around 85% being singletons. This specimen consisted of CD4+ or CD8+ T cells sorted from blood, obtained in a trial of the OX40 agonist ivuxolimab. These TCRs come from an adult with an advanced solid tumor such as melanoma, head and neck, liver or kidney cancer. The CDR3 runs from the conserved cysteine through the conserved F or W. Fields, in order: V gene, clone size, J gene, D gene, CDR3 DNA, CDR3 protein. A D gene is named only where the DNA matches it firmly. Size tells how often a clone was seen (once, few, many) or the class of an expanded clone, and some rows leave it out.

TRBV5-1	.	TRBJ2-5	TRBD2	TGCGCCAGCAGCTCCGGGACTAACAGAGAGACCCAGTACTTC	CASSSGTNRETQYF
TRBV6-1	.	TRBJ1-2	.	TGTGCCAGCACCGTATCCTCCTATGGCTACACCTTC	CASTVSSYGYTF
TRBV2	few	TRBJ1-5	.	TGTGCCAGCAGCGCGCAGGGGAATCAGCCCCAGCATTTT	CASSAQGNQPQHF
TRBV28	.	TRBJ1-2	.	TGTGCCAGCAGTTTAATGGGTCCCTATGGCTACACCTTC	CASSLMGPYGYTF
TRBV5-1	.	TRBJ2-2	.	TGCGCCAGCAGCCTGGAGGGCCGGGAGCTGTTTTTT	CASSLEGRELFF
TRBV18	.	TRBJ2-3	.	TGTGCCAGCTCACCACCGACGAGCTTGCTTACAGATACGCAGTATTTT	CASSPPTSLLTDTQYF
TRBV9	.	TRBJ2-1	.	TGTGCCAGCAGCGTAGATCAGGGGGGATACAATGAGCAGTTCTTC	CASSVDQGGYNEQFF
TRBV19	.	TRBJ1-1	TRBD1	TGTGCCAGTAGTTTACGGACAGGTATGAACACTGAAGCTTTCTTT	CASSLRTGMNTEAFF
TRBV7-2	.	TRBJ2-3	.	TGTGCCAGCAGCTCCGGGCCGGAAACAGATACGCAGTATTTT	CASSSGPETDTQYF
TRBV15	.	TRBJ2-7	.	TGTGCCACTCATCCCACTAGGAACTCCTACGAGCAGTACTTC	CATHPTRNSYEQYF
TRBV6-1	.	TRBJ2-3	.	TGTGCCAGCAGAACCGACGGGGGCACAGATACGCAGTATTTT	CASRTDGGTDTQYF
TRBV27	.	TRBJ2-7	TRBD1	TGTGCCAGCAGTACCCATGGACGGGACAGGGACCACGAGCAGTACTTC	CASSTHGRDRDHEQYF